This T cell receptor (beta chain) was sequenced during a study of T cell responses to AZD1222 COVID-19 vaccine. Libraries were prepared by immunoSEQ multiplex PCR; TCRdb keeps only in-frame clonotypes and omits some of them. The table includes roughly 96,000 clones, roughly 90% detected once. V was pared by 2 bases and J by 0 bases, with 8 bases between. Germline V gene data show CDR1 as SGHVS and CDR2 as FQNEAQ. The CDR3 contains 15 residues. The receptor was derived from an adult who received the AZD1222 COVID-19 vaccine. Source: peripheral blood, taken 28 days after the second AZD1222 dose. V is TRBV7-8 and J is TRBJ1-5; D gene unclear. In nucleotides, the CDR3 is TGTGCCAGCAGCTTATACCCGTATAGCAATCAGCCCCAGCATTTT. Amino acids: CASSLYPYSNQPQHF.